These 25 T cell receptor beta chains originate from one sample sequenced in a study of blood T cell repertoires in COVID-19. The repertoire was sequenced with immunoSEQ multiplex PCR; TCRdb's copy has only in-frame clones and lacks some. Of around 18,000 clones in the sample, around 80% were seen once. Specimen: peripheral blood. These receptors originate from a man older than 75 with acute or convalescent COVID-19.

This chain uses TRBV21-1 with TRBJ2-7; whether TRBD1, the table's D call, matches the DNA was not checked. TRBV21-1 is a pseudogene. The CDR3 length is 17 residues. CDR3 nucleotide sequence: TGTGCCAGCAGCAAAGGGGGGCGCGGGTGCGTACCCTACGAGCAGTACTTC. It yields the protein CASSKGGRGCVPYEQYF.

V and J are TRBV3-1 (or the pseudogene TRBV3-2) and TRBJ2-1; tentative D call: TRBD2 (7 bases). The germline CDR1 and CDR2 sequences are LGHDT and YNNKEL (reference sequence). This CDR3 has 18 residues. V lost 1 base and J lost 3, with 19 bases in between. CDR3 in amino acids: CASSQGSHRGAIYNEQFF. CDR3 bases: TGTGCCAGCAGCCAAGGATCTCACCGGGGGGCCATCTACAATGAGCAGTTCTTC.

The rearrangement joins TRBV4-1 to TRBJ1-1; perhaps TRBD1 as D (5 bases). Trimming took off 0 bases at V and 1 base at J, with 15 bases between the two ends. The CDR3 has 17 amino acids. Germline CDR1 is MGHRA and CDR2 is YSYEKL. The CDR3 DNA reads TGCGCCAGCAGCCAAGAGTCTATAGGGGCCGGGAACACTGAAGCTTTCTTT. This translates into CASSQESIGAGNTEAFF.

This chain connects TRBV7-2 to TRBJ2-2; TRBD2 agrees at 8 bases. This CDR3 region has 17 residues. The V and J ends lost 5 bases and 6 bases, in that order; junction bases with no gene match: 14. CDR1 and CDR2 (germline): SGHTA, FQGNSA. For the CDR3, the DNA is TGTGCCAGCAGCCAACGGGGACTAGTAGTCGGGTCCGGGGAGCTGTTTTTT. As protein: CASSQRGLVVGSGELFF.

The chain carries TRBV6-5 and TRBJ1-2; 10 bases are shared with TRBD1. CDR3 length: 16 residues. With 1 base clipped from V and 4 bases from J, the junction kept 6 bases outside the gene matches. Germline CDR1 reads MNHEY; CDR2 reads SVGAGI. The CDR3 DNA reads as TGTGCCAGCAGTTACTGGGGACAGGGGTTGCTCTATGGCTACACCTTC. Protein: CASSYWGQGLLYGYTF.

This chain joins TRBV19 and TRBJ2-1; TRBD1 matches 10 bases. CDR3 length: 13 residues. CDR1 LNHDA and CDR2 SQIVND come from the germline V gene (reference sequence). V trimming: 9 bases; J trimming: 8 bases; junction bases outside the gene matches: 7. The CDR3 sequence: CASRDRGVDEQFF. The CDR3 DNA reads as TGTGCCAGCCGGGACAGGGGAGTAGATGAGCAGTTCTTC.

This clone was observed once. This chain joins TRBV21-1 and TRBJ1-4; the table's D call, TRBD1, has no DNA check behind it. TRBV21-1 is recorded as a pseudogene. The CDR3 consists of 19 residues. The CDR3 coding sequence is TGTGCCAGCAGCCAGTTAGGAAAACCTACAGGGGGCGGTAATGAAAAACTGTTTTTT. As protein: CASSQLGKPTGGGNEKLFF.

The CDR3 DNA sequence: TGTGCCAGCAGCCCGAGGACTAGCGGGGGTATTGAGCAGTTCTTC. Protein: CASSPRTSGGIEQFF. This rearrangement joins TRBV7-6 to TRBJ2-1, with 13 bases lining up with TRBD2. The CDR3 spans 15 residues. The V gene end was trimmed by 5 bases and the J gene end by 9 bases; junction bases not matched to a gene: 7. Germline CDR1 is SGHVS and CDR2 is FNYEAQ.

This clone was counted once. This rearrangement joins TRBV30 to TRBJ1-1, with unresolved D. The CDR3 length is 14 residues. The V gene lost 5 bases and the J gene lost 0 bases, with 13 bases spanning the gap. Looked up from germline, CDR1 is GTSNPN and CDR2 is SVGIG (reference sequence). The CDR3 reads CAWGTPPMNTEAFF. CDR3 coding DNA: TGTGCCTGGGGAACCCCACCTATGAACACTGAAGCTTTCTTT.

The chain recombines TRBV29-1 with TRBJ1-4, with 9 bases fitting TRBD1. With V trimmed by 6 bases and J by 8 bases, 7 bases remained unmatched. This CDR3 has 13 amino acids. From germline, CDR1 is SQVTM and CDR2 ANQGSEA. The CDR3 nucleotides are TGCAGCGTCGGGGGACAGGGTAGGGAAAAACTGTTTTTT. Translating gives CSVGGQGREKLFF.

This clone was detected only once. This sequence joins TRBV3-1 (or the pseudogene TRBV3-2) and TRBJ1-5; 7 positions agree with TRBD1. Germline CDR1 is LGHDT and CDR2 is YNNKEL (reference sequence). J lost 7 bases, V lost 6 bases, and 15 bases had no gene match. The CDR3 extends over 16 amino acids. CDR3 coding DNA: TGTGCCAGCAGAGTCAACGAGACAGGGTGTTTGCAGCCCCAGCATTTT. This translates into CASRVNETGCLQPQHF.

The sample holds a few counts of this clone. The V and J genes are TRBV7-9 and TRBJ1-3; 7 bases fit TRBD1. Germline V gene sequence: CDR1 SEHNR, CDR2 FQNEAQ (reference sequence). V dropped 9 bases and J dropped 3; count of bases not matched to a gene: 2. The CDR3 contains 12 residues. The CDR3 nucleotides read TGTGCCAGTCAGGGGGATGGAAACACCATATATTTT. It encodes CASQGDGNTIYF.

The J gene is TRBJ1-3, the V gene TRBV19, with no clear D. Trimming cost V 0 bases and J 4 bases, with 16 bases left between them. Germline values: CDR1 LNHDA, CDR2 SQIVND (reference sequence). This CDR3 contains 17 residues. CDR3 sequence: CASSIDGIRQSGNTIYF. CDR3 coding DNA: TGTGCCAGTAGTATAGACGGGATTCGCCAATCCGGAAACACCATATATTTT.

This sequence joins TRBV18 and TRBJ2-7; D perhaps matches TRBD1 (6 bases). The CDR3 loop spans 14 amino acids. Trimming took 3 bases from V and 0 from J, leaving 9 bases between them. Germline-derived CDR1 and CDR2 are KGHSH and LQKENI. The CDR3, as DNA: TGTGCCAGCTCACCGGGGACAACCTCCTACGAGCAGTACTTC. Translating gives CASSPGTTSYEQYF.

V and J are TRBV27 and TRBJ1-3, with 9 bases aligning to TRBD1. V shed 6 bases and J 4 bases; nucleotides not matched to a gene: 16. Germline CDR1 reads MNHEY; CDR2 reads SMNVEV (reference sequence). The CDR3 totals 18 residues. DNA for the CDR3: TGTGCCAGCAGAAATACCGGGACAGGGATGAAGCGGGGAAACACCATATATTTT. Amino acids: CASRNTGTGMKRGNTIYF.

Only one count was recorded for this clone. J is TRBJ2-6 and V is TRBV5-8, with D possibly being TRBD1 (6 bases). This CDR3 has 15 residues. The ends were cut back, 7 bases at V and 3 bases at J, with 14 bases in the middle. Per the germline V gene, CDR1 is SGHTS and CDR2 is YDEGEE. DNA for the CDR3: TGTGCCAGCGGGGGCTCCCTAAGTGGGGCCAACGTCCTGACTTTC. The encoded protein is CASGGSLSGANVLTF.

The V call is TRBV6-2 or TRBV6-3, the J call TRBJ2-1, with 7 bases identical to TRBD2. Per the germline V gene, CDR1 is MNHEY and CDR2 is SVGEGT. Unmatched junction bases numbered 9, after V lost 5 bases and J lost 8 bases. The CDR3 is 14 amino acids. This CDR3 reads CASSIGGSVYEQFF. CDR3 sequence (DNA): TGTGCCAGCAGTATCGGGGGGTCGGTTTATGAGCAGTTCTTC.

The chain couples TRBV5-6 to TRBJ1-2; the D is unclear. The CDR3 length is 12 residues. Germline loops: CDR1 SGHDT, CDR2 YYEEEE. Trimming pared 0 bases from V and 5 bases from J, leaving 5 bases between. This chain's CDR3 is CASSLEPYGYTF. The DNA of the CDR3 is TGTGCCAGCAGCTTGGAGCCGTATGGCTACACCTTC.

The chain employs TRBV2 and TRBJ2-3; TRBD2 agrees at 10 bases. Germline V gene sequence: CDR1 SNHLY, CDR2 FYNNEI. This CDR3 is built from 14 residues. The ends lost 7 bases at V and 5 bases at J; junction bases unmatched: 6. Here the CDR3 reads CASTVLAGGDTQYF. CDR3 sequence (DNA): TGTGCCAGCACCGTATTAGCGGGGGGAGATACGCAGTATTTT.

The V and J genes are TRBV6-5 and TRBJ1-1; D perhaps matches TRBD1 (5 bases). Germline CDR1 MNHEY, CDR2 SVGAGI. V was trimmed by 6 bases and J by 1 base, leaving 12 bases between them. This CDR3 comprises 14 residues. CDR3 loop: CASRLQGGNTEAFF. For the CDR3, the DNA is TGTGCCAGCAGGCTCCAGGGCGGGAACACTGAAGCTTTCTTT.

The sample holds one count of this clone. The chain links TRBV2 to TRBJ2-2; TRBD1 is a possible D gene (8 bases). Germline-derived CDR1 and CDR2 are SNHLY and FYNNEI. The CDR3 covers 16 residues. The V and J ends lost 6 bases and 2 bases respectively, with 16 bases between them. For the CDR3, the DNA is TGTGCCAGCAGCCGAGACAGGGGACTAAACACCGGGGAGCTGTTTTTT. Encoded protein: CASSRDRGLNTGELFF.

The CDR3 nucleotides are TGTGCCAGTAGTATCGACCCAAACAGGGAAGCCGGGGAGCTGTTTTTT. It is translated as CASSIDPNREAGELFF. The V and J genes are TRBV19 and TRBJ2-2; D perhaps matches TRBD1 (6 bases). V dropped 3 bases and J dropped 6 bases, with 17 bases sitting between them. The CDR3 contains 16 residues. Germline assignment: CDR1 LNHDA and CDR2 SQIVND (reference sequence).

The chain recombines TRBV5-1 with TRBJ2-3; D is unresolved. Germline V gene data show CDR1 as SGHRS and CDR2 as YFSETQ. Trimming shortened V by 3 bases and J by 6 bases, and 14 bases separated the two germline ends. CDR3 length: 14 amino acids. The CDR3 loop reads CASSWQDPKDTQYF. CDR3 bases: TGCGCCAGCAGCTGGCAGGATCCCAAGGATACGCAGTATTTT.

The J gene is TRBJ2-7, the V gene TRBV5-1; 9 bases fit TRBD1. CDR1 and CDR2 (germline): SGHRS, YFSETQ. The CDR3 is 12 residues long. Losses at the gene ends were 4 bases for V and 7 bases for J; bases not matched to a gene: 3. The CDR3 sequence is CASSPTGGEQYF. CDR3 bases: TGCGCCAGCAGCCCGACAGGGGGGGAGCAGTACTTC.

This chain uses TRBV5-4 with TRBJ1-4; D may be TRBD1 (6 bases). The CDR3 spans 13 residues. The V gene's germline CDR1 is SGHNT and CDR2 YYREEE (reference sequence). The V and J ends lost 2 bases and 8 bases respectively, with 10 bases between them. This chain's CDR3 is CASSLTGTEKLFF. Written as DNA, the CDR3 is TGTGCCAGCAGCTTAACTGGGACAGAAAAACTGTTTTTT.